This TCR beta chain was profiled in a study of CXCR3-negative and CXCR3-positive naive CD8 T cells. Regarding this clonotype: Antigen unknown.

The CDR3 is made up of 16 amino acids. Study-wide results and caveats: Much lower diversity was found in memory CD8+ cells, while both naive subsets had comparably high diversity.

Libraries of TRB cDNA were made by 5' RACE and carried UMIs. TCRdb reprocessed the 5' RACE reads, keeping one entry per CDR3 protein, no DNA. The listing records approximately 53,000 distinct CDR3 sequences. This chain connects TRBV12-3 or TRBV12-4 to TRBJ1-1; absent DNA, TCRdb's TRBD1 call cannot be checked. Sequenced sample: memory CD8+ T cells from blood. The source of this sequence is a human donor in good health. Some clones in this sample may be carry-over from other donors' samples. CDR3 loop: CASTPRDRALNTEAFF.